These T cell receptor beta chains were read from a single sample in a study of T cell changes during pregnancy in multiple sclerosis. Here immunoSEQ multiplex PCR was the method, and the copy in TCRdb shows in-frame clones only, minus some. The table records around 88,000 clones, 85% to 95% of them present only once. The material sequenced was peripheral blood, taken in the first trimester of pregnancy. These receptors came from a female donor with multiple sclerosis, enrolled in a pregnancy study. Both conserved end residues are part of each CDR3. A D gene is named only where the DNA matches it firmly. Only part of the rows carry a size: once, few, many, or a class if the clone is expanded.

TRBV2	-	TRBJ2-5	-	CASTVYIEETQYF	TGTGCCAGCACTGTTTATATTGAGGAGACCCAGTACTTC
TRBV28	-	TRBJ2-7	-	CASRAPFYEQYF	TGTGCCAGCAGGGCCCCCTTCTACGAGCAGTACTTC
TRBV19	once	TRBJ2-1	TRBD2	CASSTSGSPYNEQFF	TGTGCCAGTAGTACGAGCGGGAGTCCCTACAATGAGCAGTTCTTC
TRBV7-8	once	TRBJ2-7	-	CASSLGREGYEQYF	TGTGCCAGCAGCTTAGGCAGGGAAGGTTACGAGCAGTACTTC
TRBV30	-	TRBJ2-7	-	CAWSLLLGGARYEQYF	TGTGCCTGGAGCCTCCTCCTTGGAGGAGCTCGATACGAGCAGTACTTC
TRBV29-1	once	TRBJ1-2	-	CSALRALPGGLNYGYTF	TGCAGCGCCTTGAGGGCTCTACCGGGGGGTTTGAACTATGGCTACACCTTC
TRBV9	-	TRBJ1-2	TRBD1	CASSVGTGGPYGYTF	TGTGCCAGCAGCGTTGGGACAGGGGGCCCTTATGGCTACACCTTC
TRBV27	-	TRBJ2-7	-	CASSLSPPIFNEQYF	TGTGCCAGCAGTTTAAGCCCTCCCATTTTTAACGAGCAGTACTTC
TRBV27	-	TRBJ2-7	TRBD2	CASSREGGPSYEQYF	TGTGCCAGCAGCCGAGAGGGAGGGCCGTCCTACGAGCAGTACTTC
TRBV5-1	-	TRBJ2-7	-	CASSLGGDSYEQYF	TGCGCCAGCAGCTTGGGGGGGGACAGTTACGAGCAGTACTTC
TRBV2	-	TRBJ1-2	-	CASSEYPGSYGYTF	TGTGCCAGCAGTGAATACCCGGGAAGCTATGGCTACACCTTC
TRBV13	-	TRBJ2-1	TRBD2	CASSLSGLAGALGEQFF	TGTGCCAGCAGCTTATCGGGACTAGCGGGAGCACTGGGTGAGCAGTTCTTC
TRBV7-9	once	TRBJ2-5	-	CASSLSGQFQETQYF	TGTGCCAGCAGCCTCTCAGGGCAGTTTCAAGAGACCCAGTACTTC
TRBV5-1	-	TRBJ2-5	-	CASKLGVEETQYF	TGCGCCAGCAAGCTCGGGGTAGAAGAGACCCAGTACTTC
TRBV6-6	-	TRBJ2-7	TRBD2	CASGQTSGTYEQYF	TGTGCCAGCGGGCAGACTAGCGGGACCTACGAGCAGTACTTC
TRBV28	-	TRBJ1-1	-	CASRATGANTEAFF	TGTGCCAGCAGGGCGACAGGAGCCAACACTGAAGCTTTCTTT
TRBV28	-	TRBJ1-2	-	CAVPRQPEYGYTF	TGTGCCGTCCCGAGACAGCCGGAATATGGCTACACCTTC
TRBV5-1	-	TRBJ2-1	-	CASSPAGQTDQFF	TGCGCCAGCAGCCCGGCAGGACAGACAGACCAGTTCTTC
TRBV14	-	TRBJ1-4	-	CASSQAAIRGEGEKLFF	TGTGCCAGCAGCCAAGCGGCAATTCGGGGGGAAGGTGAAAAACTGTTTTTT
TRBV7-9	-	TRBJ2-7	-	CASSFPSSDEQYF	TGTGCCAGCAGCTTCCCTTCTAGCGACGAGCAGTACTTC
TRBV21-1	-	TRBJ1-2	-	CASSPAREGYTF	TGTGCCAGCAGTCCCGCCAGGGAAGGCTACACCTTC
TRBV28	-	TRBJ2-7	-	CASTPGREYHEQYF	TGTGCCAGCACCCCCGGCCGGGAGTACCACGAGCAGTACTTC
TRBV4-1	-	TRBJ2-1	TRBD1	CASSQEETTGDRSYNEQFF	TGCGCCAGCAGCCAAGAGGAAACGACAGGGGACCGCTCCTACAATGAGCAGTTCTTC
TRBV15	-	TRBJ2-2	-	CATSRSGYGELFF	TGTGCCACCAGCAGGTCAGGTTACGGGGAGCTGTTTTTT
TRBV19	-	TRBJ1-5	-	CASRDRQLNQPQHF	TGTGCCAGTAGAGATAGACAGCTTAATCAGCCCCAGCATTTT
TRBV27	once	TRBJ1-4	-	CASSFSGYNEKLFF	TGTGCCAGCAGTTTTTCGGGGTATAATGAAAAACTGTTTTTT
TRBV11-2	-	TRBJ2-4	TRBD1	CASSLAPFGQGDIQYF	TGTGCCAGCAGCTTAGCCCCCTTCGGACAGGGCGACATTCAGTACTTC
TRBV5-6	-	TRBJ2-5	TRBD1	CASSYGTGSLETQYF	TGTGCCAGCAGCTACGGGACAGGGTCGTTAGAGACCCAGTACTTC
TRBV7-9	-	TRBJ1-1	-	CASSLQNRKNTEAFF	TGTGCCAGCAGCTTACAAAACAGAAAAAACACTGAAGCTTTCTTT
TRBV6-5	-	TRBJ1-3	TRBD1	CASSDPGQGNTIYF	TGTGCCAGCAGTGATCCGGGACAGGGAAACACCATATATTTT
TRBV2	-	TRBJ2-3	-	CASSEVSRDWGGDTQYF	TGTGCCAGCAGTGAAGTCTCGAGGGACTGGGGAGGAGATACGCAGTATTTT
TRBV27	-	TRBJ2-1	TRBD1	CASSTRGTGAVNEQFF	TGTGCCAGCAGCACTCGGGGGACAGGGGCAGTCAATGAGCAGTTCTTC
TRBV11-3	-	TRBJ2-2	TRBD2	CASSRGEWTGELFF	TGTGCCAGCAGCCGGGGGGAGTGGACCGGGGAGCTGTTTTTT
TRBV5-5	-	TRBJ1-5	-	CASSLERGYQPQHF	TGTGCCAGCAGCTTGGAGCGGGGGTACCAGCCCCAGCATTTT
TRBV5-6	-	TRBJ2-7	TRBD1	CASSLGDRVYEQYF	TGTGCCAGCAGCTTGGGGGACAGGGTCTACGAGCAGTACTTC
TRBV7-9	few	TRBJ2-4	-	CASSRAGGDLNIQYF	TGTGCCAGCAGCCGCGCAGGAGGGGACCTAAACATTCAGTACTTC
TRBV5-1	-	TRBJ1-4	-	CASSAQANEKLFF	TGCGCCAGCAGCGCGCAGGCTAATGAAAAACTGTTTTTT
TRBV28	-	TRBJ2-7	TRBD2	CASSSLAGGLQSFEQYF	TGTGCCAGCAGTTCCCTAGCGGGAGGGTTACAATCTTTCGAGCAGTACTTC
TRBV6-1	-	TRBJ2-7	TRBD2	CASSDEAGGPYEQYF	TGTGCCAGCAGTGACGAAGCGGGAGGCCCCTACGAGCAGTACTTC
TRBV9	-	TRBJ2-3	-	CASSKENGDYTDTQYF	TGTGCCAGCAGCAAAGAGAACGGGGATTACACAGATACGCAGTATTTT
TRBV25-1	once	TRBJ2-3	TRBD2	CASSDPSGRLVSTDTQYF	TGTGCCAGCAGTGACCCCAGCGGGAGGCTAGTTAGCACAGATACGCAGTATTTT
TRBV4-1	once	TRBJ2-1	TRBD2	CASSQARTSGRAVDNEQFF	TGCGCCAGCAGCCAAGCTAGGACTAGCGGGAGGGCCGTGGACAATGAGCAGTTCTTC
TRBV29-1	-	TRBJ2-7	-	CSVEVRRSGDEQYF	TGCAGCGTTGAAGTACGGCGCTCCGGGGACGAGCAGTACTTC
TRBV19	-	TRBJ2-3	TRBD2	CASRLASGSPTDTQYF	TGTGCCAGTAGGCTAGCCAGCGGGAGTCCCACAGATACGCAGTATTTT
TRBV28	-	TRBJ2-1	-	CASSLGGRALREQFF	TGTGCCAGCAGCCTGGGAGGTAGGGCGCTACGGGAGCAGTTCTTC
TRBV11-2	-	TRBJ2-1	TRBD2	CASSLGLAGVRHEQFF	TGTGCCAGCAGCTTAGGGCTAGCGGGAGTCAGGCATGAGCAGTTCTTC
TRBV27	-	TRBJ2-7	TRBD2	CASSPRTSGSLDEQYF	TGTGCCAGCAGTCCCCGGACTAGCGGGAGTTTGGACGAGCAGTACTTC
TRBV5-1	-	TRBJ2-5	-	CASSWGDSSQETQYF	TGCGCCAGCAGCTGGGGGGACAGCTCGCAAGAGACCCAGTACTTC
TRBV30	-	TRBJ2-7	TRBD2	CAWSVGTSVGYEQYF	TGTGCCTGGAGTGTTGGGACTAGTGTAGGTTACGAGCAGTACTTC
TRBV6-1	-	TRBJ1-1	TRBD1	CASSGTGGKAFF	TGTGCCAGCAGCGGGACAGGGGGCAAAGCTTTCTTT
TRBV6-1	-	TRBJ2-3	-	CASSFSNGGTDTQYF	TGTGCCAGCAGTTTTTCCAACGGAGGCACAGATACGCAGTATTTT
TRBV9	once	TRBJ2-3	-	CASSPLSTDTQYF	TGTGCCAGCAGCCCACTAAGCACAGATACGCAGTATTTT